This is a list of T cell receptor beta chains from one sample in a study of cytomegalovirus exposure and HLA in healthy donors. Assay: immunoSEQ multiplex PCR; the TCRdb copy retains only in-frame clones and omits some. The sample lists about 41,000 clones; over 75% were seen once. The sequencing input was PBMCs. The receptor source for this set is a man over 45 in good health and CMV-seronegative. Both conserved end residues are part of each CDR3.

V: TRBV7-9
CDR3: CSSSSGYLDTEAFF

V: TRBV29-1
CDR3: CSVTGTSGIYRQFF

V: TRBV7-9
CDR3: CSSSSLAGDTQYF

V: TRBV11-3
CDR3: CASSLGTGPATQYF

V: TRBV18
CDR3: CASSPGQTNEQFF

V: TRBV6-5
CDR3: CASTKGAGPSYGYTF

V: TRBV6-5
CDR3: CASSYQGRDGYTF

V: TRBV9
CDR3: CASSVGTAYNEQFF

V: TRBV27
CDR3: CASSLSLRGRGYEQYF

V: TRBV9
CDR3: CASSVGGGGVHNEQFF

V: TRBV28
CDR3: CASSQGARETQYF

V: TRBV15
CDR3: CATSRGGANNQPQHF

V: TRBV19
CDR3: CASTQGAQTNYGYTF

V: TRBV15
CDR3: CATSSGDFGLAGLEKETQYF

V: TRBV9
CDR3: CASSAGVGTSATDTQYF

V: TRBV6-6
CDR3: CASSYRGQFNEQFF

V: TRBV5-1
CDR3: CASSPVASGGSYNEQFF

V: TRBV2
CDR3: CASSGGQGQEGFLTNYGYTF

V: TRBV19
CDR3: CASSISAASSYNEQFF

V: TRBV2
CDR3: CASSFLGRVATNEKLFF

V: TRBV10-3
CDR3: CATLVDRADTQYF

V: TRBV7-2
CDR3: CASSIRDRGSYEQYF

V: TRBV10-3
CDR3: CAIARGAGQGVGEQYF

V: TRBV19
CDR3: CASKDAGGLNEQFF

V: TRBV5-1
CDR3: CASSVAGQGSSNEQFF

V: TRBV19
CDR3: CASSARDSRDSPLHF

V: TRBV4-3
CDR3: CASSTVSASGYNEQFF

V: TRBV29-1
CDR3: CSTQGGNTGELFF

V: TRBV9
CDR3: CASSVGPTGALNEQFF

V: TRBV7-2
CDR3: CASSLTGGTGNTIYF

V: TRBV19
CDR3: CASSHGQGINQPQHF

V: TRBV6-5
CDR3: CASSYDRDYTF

V: TRBV2
CDR3: CASSGTSGSYGGHEQYF

V: TRBV7-9
CDR3: CASSAAYEQFF

V: TRBV2
CDR3: CASSEGQGNQPQHF